The next 7 T cell receptor beta chains were all read from a single sample in a study of cytomegalovirus exposure and HLA in healthy donors. The PCR employed 60 Vbeta primers together with 13 Jbeta primers. The method was immunoSEQ multiplex PCR; TCRdb's version includes in-frame clones alone and lacks a portion of them. The sample has roughly 130,000 clones; 75% to 90% are singletons. The specimen was PBMCs. Receptors were obtained from a man between 35 and 55 years old in good health and CMV-seronegative.

The chain links TRBV5-4 to TRBJ2-5; D unresolved. CDR1 is SGHNT and CDR2 is YYREEE in the germline V gene (reference sequence). V shed 0 bases and J shed 5 bases, with 8 bases lying between them. The CDR3 loop spans 13 amino acids. As DNA, the CDR3 is TGTGCCAGCAGCTTGGACACCACGGAGACCCAGTACTTC. Protein: CASSLDTTETQYF.

This clone has just a few counts. V is TRBV29-1 and J is TRBJ2-2; 10 nucleotides line up with TRBD1. CDR1 is SQVTM, CDR2 ANQGSEA, per germline. Trimming at V came to 5 bases and at J to 2 bases, leaving 8 bases not matched to a gene. The CDR3 totals 16 residues. CDR3 DNA: TGCAGCGTTCTGGGGGACAGGGGACCCAACACCGGGGAGCTGTTTTTT. Translating gives CSVLGDRGPNTGELFF.

This chain links TRBV28 with TRBJ1-5, with TRBD1 as a possible D gene (6 bases). Germline loops: CDR1 MDHEN, CDR2 SYDVKM. V gave up 2 bases and J gave up 8 bases, with 13 bases separating them. The CDR3 sequence is 14 residues long. CDR3: CASSLTGREEPQHF. The CDR3 nucleotides are TGTGCCAGCAGTTTAACAGGGCGGGAGGAGCCCCAGCATTTT.

The rearrangement uses TRBV28 and TRBJ1-2; TRBD1 matches at 8 bases. CDR3 length: 14 amino acids. The germline CDR1 and CDR2 sequences are MDHEN and SYDVKM. The V gene end was trimmed by 5 bases and the J gene end by 6 bases; junction bases not matched to a gene: 8. The CDR3 spells CASSQSDRDNGYTF. The CDR3 DNA reads as TGTGCCAGCAGTCAATCGGACAGGGACAATGGCTACACCTTC.

This chain joins TRBV30 and TRBJ2-7; 10 bases fit TRBD2. The V gene end was trimmed by 3 bases and the J gene end by 3 bases; junction bases not matched to a gene: 5. The V gene's germline CDR1 is GTSNPN and CDR2 SVGIG (reference sequence). The CDR3 loop spans 14 amino acids. Here the CDR3 DNA reads TGTGCCTGGAGGGCAGCGGGGGGGCGCTACGAGCAGTACTTC. Translation: CAWRAAGGRYEQYF. The whole variable domain, filled in from reference TRBV30 and TRBJ2-7, reads SQTIHQWPATLVQPVGSPLSLECTVEGTSNPNLYWYRQAAGRGLQLLFYSVGIGQISSEVPQNLSASRPQDRQFILSSKKLLLSDSGFYLCAWRAAGGRYEQYFGPGTRLTVT.

V is TRBV2 and J is TRBJ2-7; 11 bases map to TRBD1. V shed 6 bases, J shed 2 bases, and the junction held 3 bases outside the gene matches. The germline V gene has CDR1 SNHLY and CDR2 FYNNEI. The CDR3 extends over 14 amino acids. The CDR3 region is CASRRTGGPYEQYF. As DNA, the CDR3 is TGTGCCAGCAGGCGGACAGGGGGCCCCTACGAGCAGTACTTC.

The chain couples TRBV7-9 to TRBJ2-2, with TRBD1 matching over 8 bases. Trimming cost V 5 bases and J 3 bases; bases outside gene matches: 2. Germline V gives CDR1 SEHNR, CDR2 FQNEAQ (reference sequence). This CDR3 is built from 14 residues. The CDR3 reads CASSDRGDTGELFF. CDR3 coding DNA: TGTGCCAGCAGCGACAGGGGTGACACCGGGGAGCTGTTTTTT.